This T cell receptor beta chain was identified in a study of cytomegalovirus exposure and HLA in healthy donors. Study-wide points: Some public TCRs appeared in many individuals, while most sequences were rare. Only CMV serostatus was available as immune exposure information. One later analysis reportedly identified an Asian-associated ancestry cluster that showed fewer N-insertions than the approximately 670-donor mean.

PCR involved 60 Vbeta and 13 Jbeta primers. As handled by the study authors: A later analysis counted around 80 million unique TCR beta chains, around 12 million shared. Sequenced by immunoSEQ multiplex PCR; TCRdb stores in-frame clones only, minus some. Clone size and the V and J calls come from that table; the DNA yielded D and trimming. Seen here are about 180,000 clones, approximately 80% observed once, and the top ten hold 1.4%. On this clone itself: What it recognizes is unknown.

The germline V and J ends were trimmed by 0 bases and 7 bases, with 11 bases remaining between them. Looked up from germline, CDR1 is SGHRS and CDR2 is YFSETQ. CDR3 length: 14 amino acids. The sequencing input was PBMCs. J is TRBJ2-1 and V is TRBV5-1; D unresolved. The TCR comes from a girl aged 5-17 years in good health and CMV-seropositive. The DNA of the CDR3 is TGCGCCAGCAGCTTGGCCTTGGGCTCAAATGAGCAGTTCTTC. It yields the protein CASSLALGSNEQFF.